This T cell receptor (beta chain) originates from a study of OX40 agonist ivuxolimab in advanced cancers. In the study overall: Ivuxolimab, which targeted the costimulatory receptor OX40 (CD134), was an agonistic, fully human IgG2 monoclonal antibody. Of the roughly 51 patients in dose escalation, approximately 20 had hepatocellular carcinoma, about 15 had melanoma, 9 had renal cell carcinoma and 9 had head and neck cancer. Intravenous ivuxolimab was administered to patients every 2 weeks at six dose levels: 0.01, 0.1, 0.3, 1.5, 3 and 10 mg/kg. Patients were allowed to have had prior anti-PD-1, anti-PD-L1 or anti-CTLA-4 therapy, and roughly two fifths of the dose-escalation patients had been treated with checkpoint inhibitors. Partial responses occurred in three dose-escalation patients, of whom one had hepatocellular carcinoma and two had cutaneous melanoma. In the dose-escalation cohort, approximately 82% of patients were male, and the mean age was approximately 60 years, with a range of about 20 to 79. The point of sequencing TCRbeta in the periphery was to test whether ivuxolimab changed TCR sequence diversity and drove clonal T-cell expansion. The monotherapy dose-escalation portion (N of about 50 patients) of the phase I ivuxolimab trial is reported in the paper. Broad study findings and their caveats: Clonal expansion of both CD4+ and CD8+ blood T cells was observed from baseline to week 6 at doses 0.1 to 3.0 mg/kg. The antigen specificity of the clonally expanded peripheral T cells was not determined. In the 0.1-3.0 mg/kg groups, partial responders were among the patients with the lowest normalized peripheral clonal expansion, particularly in CD8+ T cells. Low levels of normalized T-cell clonal expansion were also shown by some nonresponding patients. After ivuxolimab, expanded clones were on average more numerous among CD8+ T cells than among CD4+ T cells.

Genomic DNA was extracted from sorted cells for sequencing of the TCRbeta CDR3 region. TCRbeta CDR3 regions were sequenced using the immunoSEQ Assay. The table comes from immuneACCESS by way of TCRdb, which keeps in-frame sequences with V and J called. Part of the clones is missing from these tables; in studies checked, under half for an unresolved V gene and the rest for unknown reasons. The table for this sample lists 55,000 to 75,000 clones; roughly nine tenths of them were counted only once. The ten largest clonotypes hold 3.5% to 4% of the sample. A note on this clone: This receptor's antigen is unknown. Base qualities are not provided; no much larger clone lies one nucleotide away.

Patients with autoimmune disease history or receiving systemic immunosuppression were excluded from the trial. Peripheral blood for TCR sequencing was collected from all dose cohorts at baseline, on cycle 4 day 1, and on cycle 7 day 1. The samples were drawn from a first-in-human, open-label, multicenter phase I dose-escalation trial of ivuxolimab. Adults with locally advanced or metastatic melanoma, renal cell carcinoma, hepatocellular carcinoma or head and neck squamous cell carcinoma were enrolled in the trial. Before TCR sequencing, CD4+ and CD8+ T cells were separately sorted from peripheral blood. This clonotype originated in an adult with an advanced solid tumor such as melanoma, head and neck, liver or kidney cancer. Source: CD4+ or CD8+ T cells sorted from blood, taken in a trial of the OX40 agonist ivuxolimab.

The sequenced DNA: TGTGCCAGCAGTTACTCGAACACCTACGAGCAGTACTTC. It specifies CASSYSNTYEQYF. The V and J genes are TRBV6-6 and TRBJ2-7; the D gene assignment is ambiguous. V and J are truncated by 0 bases and 2 bases respectively, leaving an intervening sequence of 5 bases. From its cysteine to its phenylalanine, the CDR3 spans 13 amino acids. Only the CDR3 DNA is retained, 39 bases long and in frame from the first base. CDR1 and CDR2, per the germline V gene (reference sequence), are MNHNY and SVGAGI.